These T cell receptor beta chains were read from a single sample in a study of somatic mutations in cytotoxic T cells in rheumatoid arthritis. Using immunoSEQ multiplex PCR, the repertoire was profiled, and TCRdb retains in-frame clones only, with some absent. Among 10,000 to 11,000 clones, about 89% were seen once, and the ten largest hold approximately 13%. Sequencing used CD8+ T cells sorted from blood. These receptors were collected from a woman between 18 and 30 years old with rheumatoid arthritis. Each CDR3 is given with its conserved first and last residue.

v_gene,j_gene,CDR3aa
TRBV6-5,TRBJ2-7,CASSYSDYLPSYEQYF
TRBV19,TRBJ1-6,CASTLSDSSYNSPLHF
TRBV9,TRBJ1-1,CASSSTGTGVNTEAFF
TRBV10-3,TRBJ2-1,CAISESAAGRYNEQFF
TRBV6-7,TRBJ2-7,CASSYSSPRVEQYF
TRBV29-1,TRBJ2-7,CSVEVSWDRGHRYEQYF
TRBV27,TRBJ2-1,CASSLSSGSFHEQFF
TRBV10-3,TRBJ2-5,CAISESAGKETQYF
TRBV27,TRBJ1-4,CASSLWQGAGEKLFF
TRBV11-3,TRBJ2-1,CASSSRDRVYNEQFF
TRBV6-5,TRBJ1-6,CAIRAVKEGSPLHF
TRBV6-1,TRBJ2-7,CASIEPSSYEQYF
TRBV7-8,TRBJ1-2,CASSLAEGREYGYTF
TRBV6-4,TRBJ2-3,CASGGSGLPRGTDTQYF
TRBV5-8,TRBJ1-1,CASSLDRDTEAFF
TRBV10-2,.,CASSEPGFEQYF
TRBV18,TRBJ1-2,CASSPGQGLYGYTF
TRBV6-5,TRBJ2-7,CASSYATTSNEQYF
TRBV7-9,TRBJ1-5,CASSPPDSNQPQHF
TRBV5-6,TRBJ2-6,CASSSAGTGYSGANVLTF
TRBV29-1,TRBJ2-7,CSVEGAGDPSGEQYF
TRBV6-6,TRBJ2-7,CASSSAGAGLLYEQYF
TRBV11-2,TRBJ2-7,CASSLRGSGSYEQYF
TRBV2,TRBJ1-1,CASSPPEAFF
TRBV16,TRBJ2-1,CASSHSRAYNEQFF
TRBV5-1,TRBJ2-2,CASGLAGGFGTGELFF